The 26 T cell receptor beta chains below all came from one sample that was sequenced in a study of T cells after yellow fever vaccination. TCRdb itself ran the 5' RACE reads through MiXCR, one entry per CDR3 protein. The sample consists of hundreds of thousands of distinct CDR3 sequences, around 4.9% of them appearing once. Sequencing used CD4+ T cells sorted from PBMCs, obtained on the day of the yellow fever booster vaccination. These TCRs come from a man aged 18 to 35 who received the YFV17D yellow fever vaccine.

This chain uses TRBV7-9 with TRBJ1-6; 10 bases line up with TRBD1. With V trimmed by 5 bases and J by 9 bases, 10 bases remained unmatched. CDR1 and CDR2 (germline): SEHNR, FQNEAQ (reference sequence). This CDR3 has 16 amino acids. In DNA form, the CDR3 reads TGTGCCAGCAGCCGAGGGACAGGGGAGGACCGTTCACCCCTCCACTTT. Protein product: CASSRGTGEDRSPLHF.

This clonotype occurred many times. This chain links TRBV7-2 with TRBJ1-2; maybe TRBD1 (6 bases). Germline-derived CDR1 and CDR2 are SGHTA and FQGNSA. The CDR3 extends over 15 amino acids. V lost 5 bases and J lost 4, with 17 bases in between. The CDR3, as DNA: TGTGCCAGCAGCCCCTACGGGGGCCTTACCTATGGCTACACCTTC. Protein: CASSPYGGLTYGYTF. Complete variable domain (other parts from reference TRBV7-2 and TRBJ1-2): GAGVSQSPSNKVTEKGKDVELRCDPISGHTALYWYRQSLGQGLEFLIYFQGNSAPDKSGLPSDRFSAERTGGSVSTLTIQRTQQEDSAVYLCASSPYGGLTYGYTFGSGTRLTVV.

The chain carries TRBV21-1 and TRBJ1-3. TRBV21-1 has pseudogene status. This CDR3 contains 14 residues. The DNA of the CDR3 is TGTGCCAGCAGCAGAGCCCTCCGGGGAAACACCATATATTTT. It yields the protein CASSRALRGNTIYF.

The chain couples TRBV6-5 to TRBJ2-2, with D possibly TRBD1 on 5 matching bases. Germline-derived CDR1 and CDR2 are MNHEY and SVGAGI. Trimming stripped 3 bases from V and 6 bases from J, with 14 bases between. This CDR3 region has 15 residues. This CDR3 reads CASSYGASDAGELFF. CDR3 DNA: TGTGCCAGCAGTTATGGGGCTTCCGACGCCGGGGAGCTGTTTTTT.

Only a few counts were recorded for this clonotype. The gene calls are TRBV2 and TRBJ2-7; D is undetermined. CDR1 is SNHLY and CDR2 is FYNNEI in the germline V gene. The CDR3 spans 12 residues. V shed 0 bases and J shed 4 bases, with 4 bases lying between them. The CDR3 DNA reads as TGTGCCAGCAGTGAAGCCAGTTACGAGCAGTACGTC. It is translated as CASSEASYEQYV.

This clonotype was observed a handful of times. J is TRBJ2-7 and V is TRBV3-1; 7 positions agree with TRBD1. CDR1 and CDR2 from the germline V gene are LGHDT and YNNKEL (reference sequence). This CDR3 has 14 amino acids. V was clipped by 1 base and J by 3 bases; unmatched bases: 3. Written as DNA, the CDR3 is TGTGCCAGCAGCCAAGGCTACAGGGGCTACGAGCAGTACGTC. Protein: CASSQGYRGYEQYV.

Ten or more counts support this clonotype. The chain joins TRBV2 to TRBJ1-4; unclear D gene. Trimming stripped 6 bases from V and 0 bases from J, with 8 bases between. This CDR3 is 14 amino acids long. CDR1 and CDR2 from the germline V gene are SNHLY and FYNNEI. The chain's CDR3 is CASRPTATNEKLFF. In nucleotides, the CDR3 is TGTGCCAGCAGGCCGACGGCAACTAATGAAAAACTGTTTTTT. The whole variable domain, filled in from reference TRBV2 and TRBJ1-4, reads EPEVTQTPSHQVTQMGQEVILRCVPISNHLYFYWYRQILGQKVEFLVSFYNNEISEKSEIFDDQFSVERPDGSNFTLKIRSTKLEDSAMYFCASRPTATNEKLFFGSGTQLSVL.

This clonotype has a count of ten or more. CDR3: CSVEGRSVTDTQYF. CDR3 in DNA: TGCAGCGTGGAGGGACGATCGGTCACAGATACGCAGTATTTT. V gene TRBV29-1 combines with J gene TRBJ2-3, with a possible D match to TRBD2 (6 bases). Trimming removed 6 bases from V and 2 bases from J, with 15 bases in between. CDR3 length: 14 residues. CDR1 SQVTM and CDR2 ANQGSEA come from the germline V gene.

The genes are TRBV4-1 and TRBJ1-5; TRBD1 is a possible D gene (5 bases). This CDR3 comprises 15 residues. Germline CDR1 is MGHRA and CDR2 is YSYEKL. V shed 4 bases and J shed 2 bases, with 12 bases lying between them. The CDR3 DNA reads as TGCGCCAGCAGCCGGGGCGTTGGGGGCAATCAGCCCCAGCATTTT. It translates to CASSRGVGGNQPQHF.

The chain links TRBV30 to TRBJ2-3, with no clear D. Looked up from germline, CDR1 is GTSNPN and CDR2 is SVGIG (reference sequence). The CDR3 is 13 amino acids. V lost 0 bases to trimming and J lost 4 bases, with 8 bases between them. This CDR3 reads CAWSVLRADTQYF. As DNA, the CDR3 is TGTGCCTGGAGTGTACTTCGAGCAGATACGCAGTATTTT.

This clonotype came up many times. The rearrangement links TRBV28 to TRBJ2-5; no reliable D call. Trimming cost V 3 bases and J 1 base, with 6 bases left between them. The CDR3 length is 13 residues. CDR1 is MDHEN and CDR2 is SYDVKM in the germline V gene. This chain's CDR3 is CASSFPAQETQYF. The DNA of the CDR3 is TGTGCCAGCAGTTTTCCGGCCCAAGAGACCCAGTACTTC.

The chain has TRBV11-2 and TRBJ2-7; TRBD1 matches at 9 bases. CDR3 length: 13 amino acids. In germline, CDR1 is SGHAT, CDR2 FQNNGV. V was pared by 3 bases and J by 6 bases, with 3 bases of the junction left unmatched. Here the CDR3 reads CASSFDRGGEQYF. The DNA for the CDR3 is TGTGCCAGCAGCTTTGACAGGGGGGGCGAGCAGTACTTC.

This clonotype was counted a few times. The V and J genes are TRBV13 and TRBJ2-3; D gene unclear. Trimming shortened V by 2 bases and J by 4 bases, and 7 bases separated the two germline ends. Germline V CDR1 and CDR2: PRHDT, FYEKMQ (reference sequence). There are 13 residues in the CDR3. CDR3 in amino acids: CASSLLVSDTQYF. CDR3 nucleotide sequence: TGTGCCAGCAGCTTATTAGTTTCAGATACGCAGTATTTT.

V usage is TRBV20-1 and J usage is TRBJ1-2; 7 nucleotides line up with TRBD1. CDR1 and CDR2 from the germline V gene are DFQATT and SNEGSKA (reference sequence). Trimming removed 6 bases from V and 7 bases from J; junction bases left unmatched: 8. The CDR3 runs 12 residues. The CDR3 DNA sequence: TGCAGTGCACGGGGACAGCCTGGTGGCTACACCTTC. Its translation is CSARGQPGGYTF.

The chain recombines TRBV18 with TRBJ1-5; D unclear. V was clipped by 1 base and J by 3 bases, with 4 bases between them. The germline gives CDR1 KGHSH, CDR2 LQKENI. CDR3 length: 13 amino acids. The CDR3 sequence: CASSPQPNQPQHF. CDR3 in DNA: TGTGCCAGCTCACCACAGCCCAATCAGCCCCAGCATTTT.

The chain employs TRBV6-2 or TRBV6-3 and TRBJ1-1; the D gene is possibly TRBD1 (5 bases). This CDR3 has 16 residues. Trimming stripped 3 bases from V and 4 bases from J, with 18 bases between. Germline V CDR1 and CDR2: MNHEY, SVGEGT. CDR3 sequence: CASSYPGAAEGTEAFF. In DNA, the CDR3 is TGTGCCAGCAGTTATCCCGGGGCCGCGGAGGGCACTGAAGCTTTCTTT.

The chain is built from TRBV7-8 and TRBJ1-5; the D gene is possibly TRBD1 (6 bases). From germline, CDR1 is SGHVS and CDR2 FQNEAQ. There are 17 residues in the CDR3. Trimming took off 5 bases at V and 0 bases at J, with 17 bases between the two ends. CDR3 bases: TGTGCCAGCAGCCCCACAGGGACGCTAAGTAGCAATCAGCCCCAGCATTTT. Its protein is CASSPTGTLSSNQPQHF.

This clonotype has a handful of counts. The CDR3 sequence is CASSLPSGDTQYF. CDR3 nucleotides: TGTGCCAGCAGTTTACCCTCGGGAGATACGCAGTATTTT. The rearrangement joins TRBV12-3 or TRBV12-4 to TRBJ2-3; D gene unclear. The germline V and J ends were trimmed by 2 bases and 5 bases, with 8 bases remaining between them. This CDR3 spans 13 amino acids.

The genes are TRBV6-2 or TRBV6-3 and TRBJ2-1; perhaps D is TRBD1 or TRBD2 (5 bases each). V gave up 5 bases and J gave up 14 bases, with 16 bases separating them. The CDR3 extends over 12 amino acids. The germline V gene has CDR1 MNHEY and CDR2 SVGEGT. The CDR3 DNA follows: TGTGCCAGCAGTAACGCACTAGGGGTCGAGTTCTTC. Protein: CASSNALGVEFF.

V usage is TRBV7-9 and J usage is TRBJ1-1; 7 bases map to TRBD1. The germline gives CDR1 SEHNR, CDR2 FQNEAQ (reference sequence). J lost 9 bases, V lost 10 bases, and 11 bases had no gene match. The CDR3 has 12 amino acids. The CDR3 reads CAIGTGETQAFF. The DNA of the CDR3 is TGTGCCATCGGAACAGGGGAGACACAAGCTTTCTTT.

This clonotype was seen many times. The V and J genes are TRBV7-2 and TRBJ1-1; D is ambiguous. The germline CDR1 and CDR2 sequences are SGHTA and FQGNSA. The V end was cut by 5 bases, the J end by 10 bases, with 17 bases between. There are 13 residues in the CDR3. The CDR3, as DNA: TGTGCCAGCAGCCCTCCGTCCCGGGTTTCAGCTTTCTTT. Translating gives CASSPPSRVSAFF.

This clonotype was counted a few times. The CDR3 DNA follows: TGTGCCAGCAGTAAGGCTGTCCAGAGGGAGCAGTACTTC. This sequence encodes CASSKAVQREQYF. This sequence joins TRBV11-3 and TRBJ2-7; no definite D call. The CDR3 covers 13 residues. Germline CDR1 is SGHNT and CDR2 is YENEEA. V dropped 6 bases and J dropped 7 bases, with 16 bases sitting between them.

In this sample, this clonotype turned up a few times. This chain uses TRBV18 with TRBJ2-4; unclear D gene. Germline CDR1 and CDR2: KGHSH and LQKENI. This CDR3 has 14 residues. Trimming pared 3 bases from V and 8 bases from J, leaving 14 bases between. CDR3 loop: CASSPAVGQDIQYF. CDR3 DNA: TGTGCCAGCTCACCTGCGGTCGGGCAGGACATTCAGTACTTC.

This clonotype has just a few counts. The CDR3 sequence is CSAGEAPTNEKLFF. CDR3 bases: TGCAGTGCGGGGGAGGCCCCAACTAATGAAAAACTGTTTTTT. J is TRBJ1-4 and V is TRBV20-1, with D perhaps matching TRBD1 (5 bases). Germline CDR1 and CDR2: DFQATT and SNEGSKA (reference sequence). Trimming took 6 bases from V and 0 from J, leaving 11 bases between them. The CDR3 extends over 14 amino acids.

This clonotype was observed a handful of times. The chain carries TRBV11-2 and TRBJ2-3; no definite D call. Trimming stripped 1 base from V and 5 bases from J, with 10 bases between. Germline assignment: CDR1 SGHAT and CDR2 FQNNGV. This CDR3 has 14 residues. The CDR3 DNA reads TGTGCCAGCAGCTTAGCGTCGCCTAAAGATACGCAGTATTTT. This gives the protein CASSLASPKDTQYF.

This clonotype was recorded at least ten times. This sequence joins TRBV12-3 or TRBV12-4 and TRBJ1-2; the D is unclear. Trimming left V 3 bases short and J 4 bases short, with 6 bases between. The CDR3 runs 12 residues. CDR3 sequence (DNA): TGTGCCAGCAGTTTCGAGGTCTATGGCTACACCTTC. Translation gives CASSFEVYGYTF.